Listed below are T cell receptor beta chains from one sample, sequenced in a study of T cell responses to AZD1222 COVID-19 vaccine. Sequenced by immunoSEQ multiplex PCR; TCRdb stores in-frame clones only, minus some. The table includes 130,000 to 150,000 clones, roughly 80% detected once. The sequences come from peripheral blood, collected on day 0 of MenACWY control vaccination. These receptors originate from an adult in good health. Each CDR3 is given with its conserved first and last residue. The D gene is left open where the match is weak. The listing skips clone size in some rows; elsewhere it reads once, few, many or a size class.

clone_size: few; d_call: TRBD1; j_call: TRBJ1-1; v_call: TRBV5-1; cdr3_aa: CASSPRTGDTEAFF; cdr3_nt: TGCGCCAGCAGCCCTCGGACAGGCGACACTGAAGCTTTCTTT
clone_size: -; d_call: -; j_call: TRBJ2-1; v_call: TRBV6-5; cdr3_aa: CASTLRGPYNEQFF; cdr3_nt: TGTGCCAGCACCCTACGGGGACCCTACAATGAGCAGTTCTTC
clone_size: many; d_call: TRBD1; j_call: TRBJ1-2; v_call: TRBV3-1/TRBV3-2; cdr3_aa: CASSPRQGGHYGYTF; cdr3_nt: TGTGCCAGCAGCCCTAGACAGGGAGGTCACTATGGCTACACCTTC
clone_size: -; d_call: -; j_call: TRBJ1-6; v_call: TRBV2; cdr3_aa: CASSADQGFSPLHF; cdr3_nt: TGTGCCAGCAGTGCGGATCAGGGGTTTTCACCCCTCCACTTT
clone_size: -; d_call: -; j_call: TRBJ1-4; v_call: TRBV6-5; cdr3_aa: CASRGQATNEKLFF; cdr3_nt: TGTGCCAGCAGGGGTCAGGCGACTAATGAAAAACTGTTTTTT
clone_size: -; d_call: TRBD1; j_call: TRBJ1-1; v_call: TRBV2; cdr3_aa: CASSLDRNMNTEAFF; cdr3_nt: TGTGCCAGCAGCTTGGACAGGAACATGAACACTGAAGCTTTCTTT
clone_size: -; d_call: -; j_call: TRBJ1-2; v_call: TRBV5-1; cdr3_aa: CASSYNPTQGFDYGYTF; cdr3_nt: TGCGCCAGCAGCTACAACCCGACACAGGGCTTTGACTATGGCTACACCTTC
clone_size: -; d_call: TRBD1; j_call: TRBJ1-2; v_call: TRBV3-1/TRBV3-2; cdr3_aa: CASSLSGGADGYTF; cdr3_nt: TGTGCCAGCAGTTTGTCAGGGGGCGCCGATGGCTACACCTTC
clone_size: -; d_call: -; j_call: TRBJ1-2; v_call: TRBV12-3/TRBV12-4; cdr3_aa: CASSSQLWGGYTF; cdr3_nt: TGTGCCAGCAGTTCCCAGCTCTGGGGCGGCTACACCTTC
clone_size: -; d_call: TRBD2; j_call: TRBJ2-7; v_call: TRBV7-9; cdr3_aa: CASSWPGGVNEQYF; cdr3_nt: TGTGCCAGCAGCTGGCCCGGGGGGGTGAACGAGCAGTACTTC
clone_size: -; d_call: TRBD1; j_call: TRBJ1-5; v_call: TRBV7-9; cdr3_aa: CASSEGTGNQPQHF; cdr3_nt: TGTGCCAGCAGTGAGGGGACAGGGAATCAGCCCCAGCATTTT
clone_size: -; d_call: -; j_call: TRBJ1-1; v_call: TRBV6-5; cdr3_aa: CASRLSGGYTEAFF; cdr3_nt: TGTGCCAGCAGACTCAGCGGCGGATACACTGAAGCTTTCTTT
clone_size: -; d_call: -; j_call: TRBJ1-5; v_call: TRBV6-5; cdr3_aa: CASSYSRINQPQHF; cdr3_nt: TGTGCCAGCAGTTACTCGAGGATTAATCAGCCCCAGCATTTT
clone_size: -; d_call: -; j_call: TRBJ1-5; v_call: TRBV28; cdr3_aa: CASSPPSNQPQHF; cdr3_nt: TGTGCCAGCAGTCCTCCTAGCAATCAGCCCCAGCATTTT
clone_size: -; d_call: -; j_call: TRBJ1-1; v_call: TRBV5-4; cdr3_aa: CASGFGDRLTGTEAFF; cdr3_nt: TGTGCCAGCGGTTTTGGAGACAGGTTGACGGGAACTGAAGCTTTCTTT
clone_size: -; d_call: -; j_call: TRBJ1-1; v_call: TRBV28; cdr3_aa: CASSFNTEAFF; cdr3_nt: TGTGCCAGCAGTTTCAACACTGAAGCTTTCTTT
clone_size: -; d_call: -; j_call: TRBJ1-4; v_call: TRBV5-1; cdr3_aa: CASRDGIWDNEKLFF; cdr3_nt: TGCGCCAGCAGGGACGGCATCTGGGATAATGAAAAACTGTTTTTT
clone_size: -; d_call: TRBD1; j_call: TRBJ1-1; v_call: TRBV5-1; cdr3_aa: CASSSMGQGGGENTEAFF; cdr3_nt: TGCGCCAGCAGCTCGATGGGACAGGGAGGAGGAGAGAACACTGAAGCTTTCTTT
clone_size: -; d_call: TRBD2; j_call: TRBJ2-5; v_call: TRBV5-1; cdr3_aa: CASSPGTIGGQETQYF; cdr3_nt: TGCGCCAGCAGCCCGGGGACTATCGGTGGGCAAGAGACCCAGTACTTC
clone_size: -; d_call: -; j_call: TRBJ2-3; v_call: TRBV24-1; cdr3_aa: CATSDPGLPPYTDTQYF; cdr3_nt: TGTGCCACCAGTGACCCGGGACTTCCTCCTTACACAGATACGCAGTATTTT
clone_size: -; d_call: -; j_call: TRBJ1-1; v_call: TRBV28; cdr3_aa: CASSRGGRETEAFF; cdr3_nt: TGTGCCAGCAGTAGGGGGGGGAGGGAGACTGAAGCTTTCTTT
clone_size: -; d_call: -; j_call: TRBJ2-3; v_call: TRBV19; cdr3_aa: CASTSGFVGGDPTDTQYF; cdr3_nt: TGTGCCAGTACCTCGGGGTTCGTGGGGGGTGACCCCACAGATACGCAGTATTTT
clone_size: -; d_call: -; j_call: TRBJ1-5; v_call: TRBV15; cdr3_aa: CATNKRSNQPQHF; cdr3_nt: TGTGCCACCAACAAGAGGAGCAATCAGCCCCAGCATTTT
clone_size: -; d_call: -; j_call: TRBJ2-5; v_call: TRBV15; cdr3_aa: CATSRGPGEETQYF; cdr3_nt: TGTGCCACCAGCAGAGGGCCAGGGGAAGAGACCCAGTACTTC
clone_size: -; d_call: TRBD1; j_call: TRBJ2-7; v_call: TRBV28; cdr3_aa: CASSSNGQGGNEQYF; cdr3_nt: TGTGCCAGCAGTTCCAATGGACAGGGTGGGAACGAGCAGTACTTC
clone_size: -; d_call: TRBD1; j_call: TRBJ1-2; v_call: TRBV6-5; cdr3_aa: CASRRQGANYGYTF; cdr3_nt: TGTGCCAGCAGAAGACAGGGAGCTAACTATGGCTACACCTTC
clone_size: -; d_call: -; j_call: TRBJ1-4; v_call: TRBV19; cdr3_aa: CASTTRPNEKLFF; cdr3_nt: TGTGCCAGCACGACACGCCCTAATGAAAAACTGTTTTTT
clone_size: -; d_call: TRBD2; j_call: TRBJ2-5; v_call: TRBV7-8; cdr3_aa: CASSLRLAGGGETQYF; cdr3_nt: TGTGCCAGCAGCTTGAGACTAGCGGGGGGCGGTGAGACCCAGTACTTC
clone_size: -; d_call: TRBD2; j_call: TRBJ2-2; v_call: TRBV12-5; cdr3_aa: CASGPPDGGAVGELFF; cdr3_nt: TGTGCTAGTGGTCCCCCAGACGGGGGGGCGGTCGGGGAGCTGTTTTTT
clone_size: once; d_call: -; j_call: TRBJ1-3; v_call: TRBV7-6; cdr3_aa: CASSLAGGNTIYF; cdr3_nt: TGTGCCAGCAGCTTAGCGGGTGGAAACACCATATATTTT
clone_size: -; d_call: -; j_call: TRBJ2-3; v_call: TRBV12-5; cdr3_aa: CASGKGGTRTDTQYF; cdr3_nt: TGTGCTAGTGGGAAGGGGGGCACCCGCACAGATACGCAGTATTTT
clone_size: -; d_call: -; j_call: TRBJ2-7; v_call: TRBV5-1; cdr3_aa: CASSLSTGIPYEQYF; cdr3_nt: TGCGCCAGCAGTCTATCCACTGGTATCCCCTACGAGCAGTACTTC
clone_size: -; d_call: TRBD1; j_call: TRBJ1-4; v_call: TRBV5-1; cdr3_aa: CASSPWTGGNEKLFF; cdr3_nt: TGCGCCAGCAGCCCGTGGACAGGAGGGAATGAAAAACTGTTTTTT